Sequencing of this T cell receptor beta chain was carried out in a study of blood T cell repertoires in COVID-19. TCRdb's copy holds only in-frame clones and misses some; the assay was immunoSEQ multiplex PCR. The table includes roughly 170,000 clones, around four fifths detected once. Germline-derived CDR1 and CDR2 are SEHNR and FQNEAQ (reference sequence). This CDR3 is 12 amino acids long. V lost 5 bases to trimming and J lost 6 bases; unmatched junction nucleotides: 3. Sequencing input: peripheral blood. The clonotype was recovered from a man between 40 and 49 years old who had recovered from COVID-19. V gene TRBV7-9 combines with J gene TRBJ2-7; 8 bases are a match to TRBD2. The CDR3 sequence: CASSRGLGEQYF. CDR3 DNA: TGTGCCAGCAGCAGGGGACTAGGCGAGCAGTACTTC.